The rows below give T cell receptor beta chains drawn from one sample of a study of blood T cell repertoires in COVID-19. Using immunoSEQ multiplex PCR, the repertoire was profiled, and TCRdb retains in-frame clones only, with some absent. The sample lists around 82,000 clones, around nine tenths occurring once. Material for sequencing was peripheral blood. These receptors came from a man aged 80 or over with COVID-19, enrolled during active disease. Each CDR3 is given with its conserved first and last residue.

V | CDR3
TRBV5-1 | CASSPGQGRDYGYTF
TRBV18 | CASSQTGGSTEAFF
TRBV28 | CASRTGGGQGQYNEQFF
TRBV3-1/TRBV3-2 | CASSRVGARTGELFF
TRBV5-5 | CASSTGTGVQGEKLFF
TRBV11-2 | CASSAQGDQPQHF
TRBV5-4 | CASSPGRVGTQYF
TRBV6-1 | CASSEELVRGYTF
TRBV7-9 | CASTAFRGTDTQYF
TRBV11-3 | CASSAGGTSADTQYF
TRBV18 | CASSPPGGTNEKLFF
TRBV15 | CATSRDPPGQNYGYTF
TRBV4-2 | CASSQEGGRGTGELFF
TRBV6-4 | CASSDSEDSPLHF
TRBV7-2 | CASSLNYQGANNEQFF
TRBV7-2 | CASSPWLDSNQPQHF
TRBV19 | CASSRGTYEQYF
TRBV5-1 | CASSLGTGGPYEQYF
TRBV19 | CASREFGRHTEAFF
TRBV24-1 | CATSDSGQGNNEQFF
TRBV10-3 | CAISVPSGGSTDTQYF
TRBV5-1 | CASSLGQAGNTIYF
TRBV18 | CASSPLGGTEAFF
TRBV7-6 | CASSLSPSDTQYF
TRBV28 | CASSIREGWGQETQYF
TRBV27 | CASSLSPSGTNNEQFF
TRBV28 | CASSLGGDRGDEKLFF
TRBV5-1 | CASSFRHYREKANEKLFF
TRBV5-4 | CASSSETPDRGNEQYF
TRBV14 | CASNRQVLETQYF
TRBV3-1/TRBV3-2 | CASSVAGGGEQYF
TRBV9 | CASSELGTGNTEAFF
TRBV7-8 | CASSPLVGSYNEQFF
TRBV6-2/TRBV6-3 | CASSDGQVGMNTEAFF
TRBV2 | CASSESRTGNEKLFF
TRBV5-1 | CASTGDSNSPLHF
TRBV24-1 | CATSGLAQGAGDTQYF
TRBV12-5 | CASGPLAGGSETQYF
TRBV7-9 | CASSGGTAYGYTF
TRBV9 | CASSLQGNDYGYTF
TRBV5-1 | CASSLYRDKNTEAFF
TRBV5-6 | CASSLSGNTGELFF
TRBV19 | CASSTGTGAGNTIYF